This T cell receptor (beta chain) was sequenced for a study of cytomegalovirus exposure and HLA in healthy donors. With 60 Vbeta and 13 Jbeta primers, the PCR was carried out. Clones were read by immunoSEQ multiplex PCR, and TCRdb kept only the in-frame ones, dropping some. The sample includes around 150,000 clones, 68% of them seen just once. Germline CDR1 reads SGHTA; CDR2 reads FQGNSA. This CDR3 region has 13 residues. J was trimmed by 4 bases and V by 6 bases; bases with no gene match: 5. Sequenced material: PBMCs. The chain links TRBV7-2 to TRBJ1-1; 7 bases agree with TRBD1. The sequence came from a man in his forties or fifties in good health and CMV-seronegative. The CDR3 DNA is TGTGCCAGCAGTTTTACAGGGGTCACTGAAGCTTTCTTT. Translated: CASSFTGVTEAFF.